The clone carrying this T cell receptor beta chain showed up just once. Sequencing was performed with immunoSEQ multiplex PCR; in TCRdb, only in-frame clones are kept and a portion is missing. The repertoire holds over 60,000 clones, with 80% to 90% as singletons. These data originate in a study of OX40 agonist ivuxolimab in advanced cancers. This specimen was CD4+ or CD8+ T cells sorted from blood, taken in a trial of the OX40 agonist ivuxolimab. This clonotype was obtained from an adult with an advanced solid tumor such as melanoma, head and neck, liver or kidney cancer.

The CDR3 sequence: CAISVIAGVGVTGELFF. The DNA for the CDR3 is TGTGCCATCAGTGTGATAGCGGGAGTAGGGGTCACCGGGGAGCTGTTTTTT. The chain has TRBV10-3 and TRBJ2-2; 9 bases line up with TRBD2. This CDR3 has 17 residues. Germline V gene data show CDR1 as ENHRY and CDR2 as SYGVKD. V trimming: 4 bases; J trimming: 4 bases; junction bases outside the gene matches: 10.